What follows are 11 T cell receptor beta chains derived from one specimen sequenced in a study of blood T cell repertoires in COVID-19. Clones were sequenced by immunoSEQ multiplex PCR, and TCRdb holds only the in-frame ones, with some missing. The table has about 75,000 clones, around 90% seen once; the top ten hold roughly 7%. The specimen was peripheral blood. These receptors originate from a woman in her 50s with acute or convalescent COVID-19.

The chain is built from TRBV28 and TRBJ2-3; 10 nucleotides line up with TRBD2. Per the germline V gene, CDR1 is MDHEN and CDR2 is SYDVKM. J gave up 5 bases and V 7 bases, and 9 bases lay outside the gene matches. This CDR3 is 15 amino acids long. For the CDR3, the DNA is TGTGCCAGCAATTTTCCGGGACTAGCGATAGATACGCAGTATTTT. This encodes CASNFPGLAIDTQYF.

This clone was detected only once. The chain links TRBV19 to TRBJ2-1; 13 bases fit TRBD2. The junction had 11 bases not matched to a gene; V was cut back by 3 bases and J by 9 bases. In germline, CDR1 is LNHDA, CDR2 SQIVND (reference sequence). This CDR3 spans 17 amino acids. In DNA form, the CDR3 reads TGTGCCAGTAGTATCGGGACTAGCGGGGTTGTTGGCTCTGAGCAGTTCTTC. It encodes CASSIGTSGVVGSEQFF. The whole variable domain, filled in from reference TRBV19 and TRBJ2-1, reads DGGITQSPKYLFRKEGQNVTLSCEQNLNHDAMYWYRQDPGQGLRLIYYSQIVNDFQKGDIAEGYSVSREKKESFPLTVTSAQKNPTAFYLCASSIGTSGVVGSEQFFGPGTRLTVL.

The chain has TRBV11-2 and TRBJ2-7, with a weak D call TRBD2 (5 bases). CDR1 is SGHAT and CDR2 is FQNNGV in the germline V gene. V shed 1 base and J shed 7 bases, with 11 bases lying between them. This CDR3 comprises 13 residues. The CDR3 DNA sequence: TGTGCCAGCAGCTTAGGCGGGCGGGCGGAGCAGTACTTC. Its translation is CASSLGGRAEQYF. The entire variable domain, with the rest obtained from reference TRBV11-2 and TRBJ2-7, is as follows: EAGVAQSPRYKIIEKRQSVAFWCNPISGHATLYWYQQILGQGPKLLIQFQNNGVVDDSQLPKDRFSAERLKGVDSTLKIQPAKLEDSAVYLCASSLGGRAEQYFGPGTRLTVT.

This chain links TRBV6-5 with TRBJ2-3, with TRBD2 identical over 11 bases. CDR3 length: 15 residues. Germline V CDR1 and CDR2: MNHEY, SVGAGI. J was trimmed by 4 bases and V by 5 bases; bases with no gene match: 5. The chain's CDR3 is CASSLSGGAADTQYF. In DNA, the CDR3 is TGTGCCAGCAGTCTTAGCGGGGGGGCGGCAGATACGCAGTATTTT.

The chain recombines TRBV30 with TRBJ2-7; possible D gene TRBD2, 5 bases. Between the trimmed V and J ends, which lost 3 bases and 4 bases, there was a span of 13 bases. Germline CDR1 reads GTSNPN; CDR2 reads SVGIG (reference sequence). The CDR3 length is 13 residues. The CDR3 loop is CAWSQIGEYEQYF. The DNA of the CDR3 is TGTGCCTGGAGCCAGATCGGGGAATACGAGCAGTACTTC.

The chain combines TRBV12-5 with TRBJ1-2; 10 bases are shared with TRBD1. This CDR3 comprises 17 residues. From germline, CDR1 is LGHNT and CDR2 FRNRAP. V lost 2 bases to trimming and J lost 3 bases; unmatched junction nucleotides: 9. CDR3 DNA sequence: TGTGCTAGTGGTTTGCCCCCCGGACAGGGGGTCCACTATGGCTACACCTTC. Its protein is CASGLPPGQGVHYGYTF. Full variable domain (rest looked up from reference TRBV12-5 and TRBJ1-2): DARVTQTPRHKVTEMGQEVTMRCQPILGHNTVFWYRQTMMQGLELLAYFRNRAPLDDSGMPKDRFSAEMPDATLATLKIQPSEPRDSAVYFCASGLPPGQGVHYGYTFGSGTRLTVV.

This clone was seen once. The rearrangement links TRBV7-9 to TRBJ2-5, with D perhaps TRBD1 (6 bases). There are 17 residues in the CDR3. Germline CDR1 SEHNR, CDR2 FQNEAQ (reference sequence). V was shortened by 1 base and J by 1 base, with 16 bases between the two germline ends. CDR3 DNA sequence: TGTGCCAGCAGCTTAGGCTTTATGGGACAAGGCCAAGAGACCCAGTACTTC. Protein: CASSLGFMGQGQETQYF.

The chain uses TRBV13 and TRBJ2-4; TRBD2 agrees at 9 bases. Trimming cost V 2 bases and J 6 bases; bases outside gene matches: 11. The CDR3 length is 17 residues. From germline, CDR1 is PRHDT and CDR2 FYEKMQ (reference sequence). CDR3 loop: CASSLLAGTPVGNIQYF. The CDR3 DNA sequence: TGTGCCAGCAGCTTACTAGCGGGAACCCCAGTCGGAAACATTCAGTACTTC.

The CDR3: CASSVDLWTQARGYTF. CDR3 coding DNA: TGTGCCAGCAGCGTAGATCTCTGGACACAGGCCCGTGGCTACACCTTC. This chain connects TRBV9 to TRBJ1-2, with a weak D call TRBD1 (5 bases). Looked up from germline, CDR1 is SGDLS and CDR2 is YYNGEE. Trimming pared 0 bases from V and 7 bases from J, leaving 19 bases between. The CDR3 covers 16 residues.

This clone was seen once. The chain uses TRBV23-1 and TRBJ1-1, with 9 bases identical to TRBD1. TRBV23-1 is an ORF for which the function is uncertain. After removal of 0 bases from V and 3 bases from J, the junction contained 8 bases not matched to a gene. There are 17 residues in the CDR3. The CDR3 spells CASSQSATGGTHTEAFF. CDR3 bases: TGCGCCAGCAGTCAATCCGCCACAGGGGGCACCCACACTGAAGCTTTCTTT.

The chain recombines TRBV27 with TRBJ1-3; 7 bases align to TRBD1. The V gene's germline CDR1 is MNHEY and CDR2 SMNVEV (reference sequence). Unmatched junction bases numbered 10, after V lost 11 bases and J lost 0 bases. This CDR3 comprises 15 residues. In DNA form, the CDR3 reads TGTGCCTCAACGACAGGGACATACTCTGGAAACACCATATATTTT. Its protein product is CASTTGTYSGNTIYF.